This record concerns one T cell receptor (beta chain) sequence. This sample was taken from a study of blood T cell repertoires in COVID-19. Per the study methods: Estimation of nucleated cell counts was performed using reference gene primer amplification. TCRdb keeps only in-frame clones here, not all; method: immunoSEQ multiplex PCR. That table is the source of V, J and clone size, and D and trimming were worked out from the DNA. The table includes some 150,000 clones, about 80% detected once. Donors were grouped by their self-reported clinical history. In germline, CDR1 is KGHSH, CDR2 LQKENI. The V gene end was trimmed by 4 bases and the J gene end by 10 bases; junction bases not matched to a gene: 10. This CDR3 is 16 amino acids long.

V and J are TRBV18 and TRBJ1-6; 10 bases are a match to TRBD1. The sequence came from a man aged 45-65 years who had recovered from COVID-19. Sequenced material: PBMCs or T cells enriched from blood (not recorded which). The CDR3 loop reads CASSQQRTGGGSPLHF. The CDR3 nucleotides are TGTGCCAGCTCACAACAACGGACAGGGGGTGGATCACCCCTCCACTTT.